These T cell receptor beta chains were read from a single sample in a study of Ad26.COV2.S vaccination and SARS-CoV-2 variants. Using immunoSEQ multiplex PCR, the repertoire was profiled, and TCRdb retains in-frame clones only, with some absent. The sample shows approximately 300,000 clones, around 84% of them seen only once. Sequenced here: peripheral blood, sampled in a trial of Ad26.COV2.S vaccine versus placebo. The receptors were gathered from a person between 18 and 60 years old who received the Ad26.COV2.S COVID-19 vaccine or a placebo. Each CDR3 is given with its conserved first and last residue. A D gene is named only where the DNA matches it firmly. Clone size is shown for a subset of rows, as once, few, many or a class of expanded clone.

v_call,clone_size,j_call,d_call,cdr3_aa,cdr3_nt
TRBV6-6,-,TRBJ2-7,-,CASSYSSYEQYF,TGTGCCAGCAGTTATAGCTCCTACGAGCAGTACTTC
TRBV19,once,TRBJ1-5,TRBD1,CASSFPGTGGPQPQHF,TGTGCCAGTAGTTTCCCCGGGACAGGGGGGCCTCAGCCCCAGCATTTT
TRBV7-2,-,TRBJ2-3,TRBD2,CASSTYSGIVADTQYF,TGTGCCAGCAGCACTTATAGCGGGATTGTGGCAGATACGCAGTATTTT
TRBV7-2,-,TRBJ2-1,TRBD2,CASSPVGTSGYNEQFF,TGTGCCAGCAGCCCGGTCGGGACTAGCGGCTACAATGAGCAGTTCTTC
TRBV5-4,-,TRBJ2-1,-,CASTQEESFSYNEQFF,TGTGCCAGCACCCAGGAAGAGTCCTTTTCCTACAATGAGCAGTTCTTC
TRBV9,once,TRBJ1-3,TRBD1,CASSPQGGTSGNTIYF,TGTGCCAGCAGCCCCCAGGGGGGGACCTCTGGAAACACCATATATTTT
TRBV30,-,TRBJ1-3,-,CAWSNGVGNTIYF,TGTGCCTGGAGTAACGGGGTGGGAAACACCATATATTTT
TRBV18,-,TRBJ1-5,-,CASSTYGPGGNQPQHF,TGTGCCAGCTCAACTTATGGTCCAGGAGGCAATCAGCCCCAGCATTTT
TRBV5-4,-,TRBJ2-2,-,CASSPWAGMNTGELFF,TGTGCCAGCAGCCCCTGGGCGGGGATGAACACCGGGGAGCTGTTTTTT
TRBV19,-,TRBJ1-2,TRBD1,CASRPGQGYLYGYTF,TGTGCCAGTAGACCAGGACAGGGGTACCTCTATGGCTACACCTTC
TRBV29-1,-,TRBJ1-1,-,CSVEEGVGNTEAFF,TGCAGCGTTGAAGAGGGGGTTGGGAACACTGAAGCTTTCTTT
TRBV30,-,TRBJ1-1,-,CAWSEEGNTEAFF,TGTGCCTGGAGTGAAGAGGGAAACACTGAAGCTTTCTTT
TRBV12-3/TRBV12-4,-,TRBJ1-1,-,CASSSRRGAFF,TGTGCCAGCAGTAGTCGACGGGGCGCTTTCTTT
TRBV20-1,-,TRBJ2-3,-,CSARGTDTQYF,TGCAGTGCTAGGGGCACAGATACGCAGTATTTT
TRBV18,-,TRBJ1-3,-,CASSPGGISGNTIYF,TGTGCCAGCTCACCGGGCGGCATCTCTGGAAACACCATATATTTT
TRBV15,once,TRBJ2-4,TRBD1,CATSREGDRTLAKNIQYF,TGTGCCACCAGCAGAGAGGGGGACAGAACACTAGCCAAAAACATTCAGTACTTC
TRBV20-1,-,TRBJ2-7,-,CSAQVYEQYF,TGCAGTGCCCAGGTATACGAGCAGTACTTC
TRBV5-6,-,TRBJ2-5,-,CASSAVQETQYF,TGTGCCAGCAGCGCCGTTCAAGAGACCCAGTACTTC
TRBV30,-,TRBJ1-1,-,CAWSLGASNTEAFF,TGTGCCTGGAGTCTGGGAGCCTCGAACACTGAAGCTTTCTTT
TRBV6-5,-,TRBJ1-2,-,CASSQTANYGYTF,TGTGCCAGCAGTCAGACAGCTAACTATGGCTACACCTTC
TRBV27,-,TRBJ2-2,TRBD1,CASSLTGLNTGELFF,TGTGCCAGCAGTTTGACAGGGCTAAACACCGGGGAGCTGTTTTTT
TRBV5-4,-,TRBJ2-3,TRBD2,CAGSGGAEDTQYF,TGTGCCGGTAGCGGGGGGGCCGAAGATACGCAGTATTTT
TRBV9,-,TRBJ1-5,-,CASSVGINSNQPQHF,TGTGCCAGCAGCGTCGGGATCAATAGCAATCAGCCCCAGCATTTT
TRBV6-5,-,TRBJ1-1,TRBD1,CATRTGVNTEAFF,TGTGCCACCAGGACAGGGGTGAACACTGAAGCTTTCTTT
TRBV3-1/TRBV3-2,-,TRBJ1-2,-,CASSQEAVAVYGYTF,TGTGCCAGCAGCCAAGAGGCGGTGGCGGTATATGGCTACACCTTC
TRBV10-3,-,TRBJ1-5,-,CAISESGRVGQHF,TGTGCCATCAGTGAGTCTGGCAGGGTGGGGCAGCATTTT
TRBV4-3,-,TRBJ1-1,-,CASSQFNSNTEAFF,TGCGCCAGCAGCCAATTTAACAGCAACACTGAAGCTTTCTTT
TRBV30,-,TRBJ1-2,TRBD1,CAWSLRGQGGYTF,TGTGCCTGGAGTTTGAGGGGACAGGGTGGCTACACCTTC
TRBV7-9,-,TRBJ1-4,-,CASTHFTPTNEKLFF,TGTGCCAGCACCCACTTTACACCAACTAATGAAAAACTGTTTTTT
TRBV10-1,-,TRBJ1-3,-,CASSRTFGGTIYF,TGCGCCAGCAGCCGGACCTTCGGGGGCACCATATATTTT
TRBV7-6,-,TRBJ2-7,-,CASSRDGYEQYF,TGTGCCAGCAGCCGGGACGGATACGAGCAGTACTTC
TRBV4-2,-,TRBJ1-6,-,CASSSTRGINSPLHF,TGTGCCAGCAGCTCCACGAGGGGTATTAATTCACCCCTCCACTTT
TRBV19,-,TRBJ1-5,-,CASSIAGGNQPQHF,TGTGCCAGTAGTATAGCGGGGGGAAATCAGCCCCAGCATTTT
TRBV9,-,TRBJ1-6,TRBD1,CASSVGTAYNSPLHF,TGTGCCAGCAGCGTCGGGACAGCTTATAATTCACCCCTCCACTTT
TRBV10-3,-,TRBJ1-2,-,CAISELAQGKRGYTF,TGTGCCATCAGTGAGTTAGCGCAGGGGAAAAGGGGCTACACCTTC
TRBV29-1,-,TRBJ2-1,TRBD2,CSVLFRGGYNEQFF,TGCAGCGTTCTTTTTCGGGGGGGGTACAATGAGCAGTTCTTC
TRBV4-3,-,TRBJ1-6,-,CASSQDPGLSPLHF,TGCGCCAGCAGCCAAGATCCCGGGTTGTCACCCCTCCACTTT
TRBV19,-,TRBJ1-1,-,CATQNFGAGVRAAAFF,TGTGCCACTCAGAACTTCGGGGCAGGGGTGAGAGCCGCGGCTTTCTTT
TRBV6-9,-,TRBJ1-5,-,CASFPGLGPSLTHQPQHF,TGTGCCAGCTTTCCGGGACTTGGCCCCTCCCTAACCCATCAGCCCCAGCATTTT
TRBV30,-,TRBJ2-7,-,CAWSVGQARYEQYF,TGTGCCTGGAGTGTCGGACAAGCACGTTACGAGCAGTACTTC
TRBV28,-,TRBJ2-1,TRBD1,CASSLWAGGSYNEQFF,TGTGCCAGCAGTTTATGGGCAGGGGGATCCTACAATGAGCAGTTCTTC
TRBV7-8,once,TRBJ2-3,-,CASSRPGRGADTQYF,TGTGCCAGCAGCAGGCCGGGACGCGGGGCAGATACGCAGTATTTT
TRBV19,-,TRBJ2-5,TRBD1,CASSIGQAKETQYF,TGTGCCAGTAGTATCGGACAGGCCAAAGAGACCCAGTACTTC
TRBV24-1,-,TRBJ2-5,TRBD2,CATSEGGGAEETQYF,TGTGCCACCAGTGAAGGCGGGGGGGCAGAAGAGACCCAGTACTTC
TRBV2,-,TRBJ1-6,-,CASQFGVTGALHF,TGTGCCAGCCAATTTGGGGTGACAGGAGCCCTCCACTTT
TRBV18,-,TRBJ1-5,-,CASSPGGRGQPQHF,TGTGCCAGCTCACCAGGGGGGAGGGGTCAGCCCCAGCATTTT
TRBV5-1,-,TRBJ2-2,TRBD1,CASSGDRNTGELFF,TGCGCCAGCAGCGGGGACAGAAACACCGGGGAGCTGTTTTTT
TRBV29-1,-,TRBJ1-1,-,CSVALNTEAFF,TGCAGCGTTGCTTTGAACACTGAAGCTTTCTTT
TRBV7-9,-,TRBJ2-7,-,CASRLGGGSYEQYF,TGTGCCAGCCGCCTAGGGGGGGGCTCCTACGAGCAGTACTTC
TRBV3-1/TRBV3-2,-,TRBJ2-2,-,CASSRYTGELFF,TGTGCCAGCAGTCGGTACACCGGGGAGCTGTTTTTT